What follows is one TCR beta chain and its context. This sample is drawn from a study of beta chain features in type 1 diabetes. For the study at large: Healthy donors and patients showed comparable age, gender and cell yields.

Staining for CD45RO/CCR7/CD25/CD127/CD95/CD27 allowed sorting of CD4+ naive, central memory, regulatory and stem cell-like memory cells. Trimming shortened V by 7 bases and J by 0 bases, and 13 bases separated the two germline ends. Per the germline V gene, CDR1 is MDHEN and CDR2 is SYDVKM. This CDR3 has 15 residues. Since all of the isolated RNA was reverse transcribed, expressed TCRB transcripts were what got sequenced. TCRdb's table, derived via immunoSEQ multiplex PCR, lists solely in-frame clones and lacks some. The sample has around 500,000 clones, approximately 10% seen once. The origin of this receptor is a woman aged 18-35 years in good health. Source material: naive CD4+ T cells from blood. V and J are TRBV28 and TRBJ2-1; D is unresolved. CDR3 region: CASTFRLSSYNEQFF. The CDR3 DNA sequence: TGTGCCAGCACCTTCCGTCTTAGCTCCTACAATGAGCAGTTCTTC.